Below are 11 T cell receptor beta chains sequenced from a single sample in a study of human T cells and chemical hapten exposure (dated by TCRdb to the early 2020s). Library prep was done by RACE. Sequencing was carried out with a NextSeq 500. The raw public reads went through TCRdb reprocessing: fastp at Q25, MiXCR clone calling, in-frame beta chains kept. Each entry is one CDR3 protein sequence, shown with its most common DNA and genes. This sample has about 100,000 distinct CDR3 sequences in its table, and about 10% of those were observed once. 2.5% to 4% of the sample lies in the top ten. The sample's time point, from its label and the paper: patch test 2, 6 weeks after DPC sensitization. This specimen's treatment or condition label, per the study, means: therapeutic diphenylcyclopropenone sensitization with weekly scalp DPC. The sequencing here drew on whole blood, taken in connection with sensitization to the hapten diphenylcyclopropenone (DPC). These receptors all come from a woman aged 40 to 50 with alopecia areata. Some clones in this sample may be carry-over from other donors' samples.

This rearrangement joins TRBV30 to TRBJ2-7; 8 positions agree with TRBD1. The CDR3 runs 14 residues. V was pared by 3 bases and J by 5 bases, with 9 bases of the junction left unmatched. From germline, CDR1 is GTSNPN and CDR2 SVGIG (reference sequence). Written as DNA, the CDR3 is TGTGCCTGGAGAAGGACAGGGTCGACCCACGAGCAGTACTTC. This codes for CAWRRTGSTHEQYF.

The chain recombines TRBV11-2 with TRBJ2-7; D is uncertain. The CDR3 totals 13 residues. V dropped 5 bases and J dropped 5 bases, with 13 bases sitting between them. The germline V gene has CDR1 SGHAT and CDR2 FQNNGV. The DNA of the CDR3 is TGTGCCAGCAGCCTGGGTGGGCCCGACGAGCAGTACTTC. It yields the protein CASSLGGPDEQYF.

Only a few counts were recorded for this clonotype. This sequence joins TRBV4-3 and TRBJ1-6, with D maybe TRBD1 (5 bases). Trimming removed 3 bases from V and 5 bases from J, with 20 bases in between. CDR1 and CDR2 from the germline V gene are LGHNA and YSLEER. CDR3 size: 18 residues. CDR3 nucleotides: TGCGCCAGCAGCCAGGACATAACACCGGCGGCGAATAATTCACCCCTCCACTTT. Protein sequence: CASSQDITPAANNSPLHF.

This clonotype was seen repeatedly, ten times or more. The chain combines TRBV20-1 with TRBJ2-5, with D possibly TRBD2 on 5 matching bases. The V gene lost 6 bases and the J gene lost 5 bases, with 13 bases spanning the gap. This CDR3 has 12 amino acids. CDR1 is DFQATT, CDR2 SNEGSKA, per germline (reference sequence). The CDR3 spells CSASLAQETQYF. CDR3 DNA: TGCAGTGCATCCCTAGCTCAGGAGACCCAGTACTTC.

This clonotype turned up a few times. The gene calls are TRBV4-2 and TRBJ2-3, with 7 positions matching TRBD2. The germline V gene encodes CDR1 LGHNA and CDR2 YNFKEQ. V gave up 1 base and J gave up 4 bases; unmatched junction bases: 5. The CDR3 is 15 amino acids. CDR3 residues: CASSQAAGDPDTQYF. CDR3 coding DNA: TGTGCCAGCAGCCAAGCGGCGGGGGACCCAGATACGCAGTATTTT.

This clonotype was counted at least ten times. The CDR3 sequence: CASSYEGTYEQYF. In DNA form, the CDR3 reads TGTGCCAGCAGTTACGAGGGCACCTACGAGCAGTACTTC. V gene TRBV6-2 or TRBV6-3 combines with J gene TRBJ2-7, with D tentatively TRBD2 (5 bases). The CDR3 is 13 residues long. CDR1 and CDR2 (germline): MNHEY, SVGEGT. V was cut by 2 bases and J by 2 bases, with 7 bases left in between.

This clonotype occurred many times. The chain links TRBV7-8 to TRBJ2-7, with TRBD2 as a possible D gene (6 bases). Germline lookup yields CDR1 SGHVS and CDR2 FQNEAQ. V was cut by 2 bases and J by 0 bases, with 14 bases left in between. The CDR3 is made up of 16 amino acids. The CDR3 coding sequence is TGTGCCAGCAGCTTATTCGGCGGGGACTTCTCCTACGAGCAGTACTTC. Encoded protein: CASSLFGGDFSYEQYF.

This clonotype was seen a handful of times. The chain employs TRBV27 and TRBJ1-6; D is perhaps TRBD1 (5 bases). Germline CDR1 is MNHEY and CDR2 is SMNVEV (reference sequence). CDR3 length: 13 residues. Trimming stripped 6 bases from V and 10 bases from J, with 13 bases between. The CDR3 bases are TGTGCCAGCAGCGACAGTAAGACGTCACCCCTCCACTTT. Protein sequence: CASSDSKTSPLHF.

This clonotype was recorded at least ten times. The V gene is TRBV20-1, the J gene TRBJ1-1, with D unclear. V lost 6 bases and J lost 6, with 17 bases in between. The CDR3 has 13 amino acids. Germline V gene data show CDR1 as DFQATT and CDR2 as SNEGSKA (reference sequence). DNA for the CDR3: TGCAGTGCCAGGACTCCCGGGCCACCTGAAGCTTTCTTT. This translates into CSARTPGPPEAFF.

Only a few counts were recorded for this clonotype. This chain uses TRBV10-1 with TRBJ2-7, with D possibly being TRBD1 or TRBD2 (5 bases each). The V end lost 8 bases, the J end lost 2 bases, and 13 bases lay between the germline ends. This CDR3 spans 13 amino acids. In germline, CDR1 is WNHNN, CDR2 SYGVQD (reference sequence). The CDR3 reads CASEGPSPYEQYF. CDR3 bases: TGCGCCAGCGAGGGACCAAGTCCCTACGAGCAGTACTTC.

This clonotype was seen many times. This chain links TRBV6-2 or TRBV6-3 with TRBJ2-6; D call uncertain. The V and J ends lost 6 bases and 2 bases respectively, with 11 bases between them. Germline CDR1 is MNHEY and CDR2 is SVGEGT. This CDR3 is built from 15 residues. The CDR3 region is CASSPQAPGANVLTF. CDR3 bases: TGTGCCAGCAGCCCACAAGCCCCTGGGGCCAACGTCCTGACTTTC.